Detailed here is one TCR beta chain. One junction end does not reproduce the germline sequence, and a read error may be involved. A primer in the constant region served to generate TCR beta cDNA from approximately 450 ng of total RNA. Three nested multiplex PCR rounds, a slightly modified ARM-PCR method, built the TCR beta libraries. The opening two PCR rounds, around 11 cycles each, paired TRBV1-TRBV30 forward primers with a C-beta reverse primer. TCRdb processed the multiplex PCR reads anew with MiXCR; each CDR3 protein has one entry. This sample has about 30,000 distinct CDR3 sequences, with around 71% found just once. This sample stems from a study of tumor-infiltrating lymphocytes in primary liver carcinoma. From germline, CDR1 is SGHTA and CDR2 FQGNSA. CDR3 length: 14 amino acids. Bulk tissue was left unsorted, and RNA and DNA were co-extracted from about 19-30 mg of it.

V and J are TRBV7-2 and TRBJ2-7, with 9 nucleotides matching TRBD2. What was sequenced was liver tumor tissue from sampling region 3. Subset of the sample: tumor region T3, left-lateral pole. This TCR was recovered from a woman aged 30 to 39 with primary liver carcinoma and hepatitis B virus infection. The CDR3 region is CASSLPSGIYEQYF. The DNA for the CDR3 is TGTGCTAGCAGCTTACCTAGCGGGATTTACGAGCAGTACTTC.